What follows are 17 T cell receptor beta chains derived from one specimen sequenced in a study of T cells in Graves' hyperthyroidism and ophthalmopathy. From RNA transcripts, TCR beta CDR3 regions were amplified. An initial round of RT-PCR targeting the TCR CDR3 relied on the HTBI primer set. Via MiXCR, TCRdb re-called the multiplex PCR reads, giving one row per CDR3 protein. The sample carries hundreds of thousands of distinct CDR3 sequences, just under 20% recorded once. Sequenced input: blood. The receptor set was obtained from a man aged 35 to 55 with Graves' ophthalmopathy.

The table lists this clonotype with a few counts. The chain links TRBV5-4 to TRBJ2-7, with 8 bases matching TRBD1. Germline V CDR1 and CDR2: SGHNT, YYREEE (reference sequence). The V and J ends lost 5 bases and 4 bases, in that order; junction bases with no gene match: 8. There are 14 residues in the CDR3. The CDR3 DNA reads TGTGCCAGCAGTCCCCAGGGGGCCGCTTACGAGCAGTACTTC. Its translation: CASSPQGAAYEQYF.

The V call is TRBV12-3 or TRBV12-4, the J call TRBJ2-1; 7 bases map to TRBD2. Unmatched junction bases numbered 14, after V lost 6 bases and J lost 9 bases. The CDR3 is 15 residues long. The CDR3 DNA sequence: TGTGCCAGCAGCGCCACGCCCGGGACTATCGTTGAGCAGTTCTTC. This codes for CASSATPGTIVEQFF.

The CDR3 spells CASRFGTSYGYTF. In nucleotides, the CDR3 is TGTGCCAGTAGATTCGGGACCTCCTATGGCTACACCTTC. V gene TRBV19 combines with J gene TRBJ1-2; D is possibly TRBD1 (5 bases). The V gene lost 6 bases and the J gene lost 4 bases, with 12 bases spanning the gap. This CDR3 spans 13 amino acids. From germline, CDR1 is LNHDA and CDR2 SQIVND (reference sequence).

This clonotype was seen a handful of times. The chain links TRBV13 to TRBJ2-2; D not resolved. The germline V gene has CDR1 PRHDT and CDR2 FYEKMQ (reference sequence). V lost 6 bases and J lost 2, with 1 base in between. The CDR3 runs to 11 residues. The CDR3 is CASRNTGELFF. The CDR3 DNA reads as TGTGCCAGCAGAAACACCGGGGAGCTGTTTTTT.

The rearrangement joins TRBV6-1 to TRBJ1-2; 8 bases agree with TRBD1. The CDR3 extends over 13 amino acids. The germline V gene has CDR1 MNHNS and CDR2 SASEGT. With V trimmed by 10 bases and J by 7 bases, 11 bases remained unmatched. The CDR3 region has the DNA TGTGCCACCAATCCCCCGGACAGGGCTGGCTACACCTTC. This encodes CATNPPDRAGYTF.

This clonotype showed up many times. J is TRBJ2-7 and V is TRBV24-1; D unresolved. Germline assignment: CDR1 KGHDR and CDR2 SFDVKD. This CDR3 is 15 amino acids long. V lost 3 bases and J 0 bases, leaving 11 bases between the germline ends. The CDR3: CATSDAASRSYEQYF. The DNA of the CDR3 is TGTGCCACCAGTGATGCAGCTTCCCGCTCCTACGAGCAGTACTTC.

This clonotype was counted many times. The V call is TRBV7-9, the J call TRBJ2-7; weak D call: TRBD1 (6 bases). The CDR3 is 14 residues long. With 1 base removed from V and 3 bases from J, the gap between germline ends came to 10 bases. The germline V gene encodes CDR1 SEHNR and CDR2 FQNEAQ (reference sequence). For the CDR3, the DNA is TGTGCCAGCAGCTTAGTGGGGGCCCGCTACGAGCAGTACTTC. Its translation is CASSLVGARYEQYF.

The chain uses TRBV4-3 and TRBJ2-7; D is perhaps TRBD1 (5 bases). The CDR3 spans 16 residues. Deletions cut 1 base from V and 5 bases from J, with 18 bases between. Per the germline V gene, CDR1 is LGHNA and CDR2 is YSLEER. Here the CDR3 DNA reads TGCGCCAGCAGCCAAGCACCGGCTGGGGCTGGGGACGAGCAGTACTTC. It specifies CASSQAPAGAGDEQYF.

In its sample, this clonotype was seen many times. In DNA, the CDR3 is TGTGCCAGCAAACACGGAAGCAATGAGCAGTTCTTC. Amino acids: CASKHGSNEQFF. The genes are TRBV12-3 or TRBV12-4 and TRBJ2-1; no firm D call. The CDR3 runs 12 residues. V lost 7 bases to trimming and J lost 6 bases, with 10 bases between them.

This clonotype has a count of ten or more. CDR3 sequence (DNA): TGTGCCAGCAGCTTTAGACAGTACTCCTACAATGAGCAGTTCTTC. This codes for CASSFRQYSYNEQFF. The chain has TRBV7-9 and TRBJ2-1; tentatively, D is TRBD1 (5 bases). The V end lost 3 bases, the J end lost 0 bases, and 9 bases lay between the germline ends. The germline V gene has CDR1 SEHNR and CDR2 FQNEAQ (reference sequence). There are 15 residues in the CDR3.

The rearrangement links TRBV29-1 to TRBJ1-1; possibly TRBD1 for D (5 bases). The V gene's germline CDR1 is SQVTM and CDR2 ANQGSEA. The CDR3 runs to 14 residues. The V end was cut by 4 bases, the J end by 5 bases, with 17 bases between. CDR3 DNA sequence: TGCAGCGTTGGGGCAGGACAAGCTCAAACTGAAGCTTTCTTT. Its protein product is CSVGAGQAQTEAFF.

This clonotype came up a few times. The chain joins TRBV6-1 to TRBJ1-1, with unresolved D. Germline lookup yields CDR1 MNHNS and CDR2 SASEGT. V was shortened by 6 bases and J by 4 bases, with 12 bases between the two germline ends. The CDR3 spans 13 residues. Here the CDR3 DNA reads TGTGCCAGCAGACCCTCCAGCGGCACTGAAGCTTTCTTT. It translates to CASRPSSGTEAFF.

This clonotype occurred a few times. The rearrangement uses TRBV12-3 or TRBV12-4 and TRBJ1-5; D might be TRBD1 (5 bases). This CDR3 comprises 15 residues. V lost 9 bases and J 2 bases, leaving 17 bases between the germline ends. The CDR3 protein is CASCRGGAGNQPQHF. The CDR3 DNA follows: TGTGCCAGTTGTCGAGGAGGGGCCGGCAATCAGCCCCAGCATTTT.

This clonotype was picked up a small number of times. V and J are TRBV9 and TRBJ2-2; no reliable D call. The CDR3 contains 16 residues. Germline values: CDR1 SGDLS, CDR2 YYNGEE. The V end was cut by 0 bases, the J end by 2 bases, with 11 bases between. CDR3 nucleotide sequence: TGTGCCAGCAGCGTAGCAGGCAGCCCTAACACCGGGGAGCTGTTTTTT. Encoded protein: CASSVAGSPNTGELFF.

The chain couples TRBV18 to TRBJ2-3; D might be TRBD2 (5 bases). The CDR3 consists of 13 residues. Trimming left V 3 bases short and J 4 bases short, with 8 bases between. Germline lookup yields CDR1 KGHSH and CDR2 LQKENI. CDR3 protein: CASSPDSADTQYF. The DNA of the CDR3 is TGTGCCAGCTCACCGGACTCAGCAGATACGCAGTATTTT. Using reference TRBV18 and TRBJ2-3 for the parts outside the CDR3, the full variable domain is NAGVMQNPRHLVRRRGQEARLRCSPMKGHSHVYWYRQLPEEGLKFMVYLQKENIIDESGMPKERFSAEFPKEGPSILRIQQVVRGDSAAYFCASSPDSADTQYFGPGTRLTVL.

With respect to this clonotype: A read error is possible here, since a much larger clone lies one base away. This chain links TRBV7-2 with TRBJ2-3; D is possibly TRBD2 (7 bases). With 5 bases removed from V and 1 base from J, the gap between germline ends came to 19 bases. CDR3 length equals 17 residues. Germline CDR1 is SGHTA and CDR2 is FQGNSA. The CDR3 DNA reads TGTGCCAGCAGCCTCAAGGGGGGGTATGGGGGCACAGATACGCAGTATTTT. Encoded protein: CASSLKGGYGGTDTQYF.

The rearrangement links TRBV12-3 or TRBV12-4 to TRBJ2-7; unclear D gene. The CDR3 is made up of 14 amino acids. The V end was cut by 3 bases, the J end by 2 bases, with 11 bases between. In nucleotides, the CDR3 is TGTGCCAGCAGTTTTGGAGACAACCCCTACGAGCAGTACTTC. Protein product: CASSFGDNPYEQYF.